A selection of T cell receptor beta chains follows, all from one sample in a study of OX40 agonist ivuxolimab in advanced cancers. The data were produced by immunoSEQ multiplex PCR, yet TCRdb's version contains in-frame clones alone and is incomplete. This table has about 78,000 clones, 92% appearing once. The source material was CD4+ or CD8+ T cells sorted from blood, sampled in a trial of the OX40 agonist ivuxolimab. These receptors were obtained from an adult with an advanced solid tumor such as melanoma, head and neck, liver or kidney cancer. Both conserved end residues are part of each CDR3. Fields, in order: J gene, V gene, D gene, clone size, CDR3 DNA, CDR3 protein. A D gene is named only where the DNA matches it firmly. Clone size, where shown, is once, few, many, or a class for clones that have expanded.

J gene: TRBJ1-2
V gene: TRBV25-1
D gene: .
clone size: .
CDR3 DNA: TGTGCCAGCAGCACTCCACCTGGGGAGGGAGCTCCTTTCTATGGCTACACCTTC
CDR3 protein: CASSTPPGEGAPFYGYTF

J gene: TRBJ2-3
V gene: TRBV6-1
D gene: .
clone size: .
CDR3 DNA: TGTGCCAGCAAAGTTTCGGGCAGTGCCTATACGCAGTATTTT
CDR3 protein: CASKVSGSAYTQYF

J gene: TRBJ2-1
V gene: TRBV9
D gene: TRBD1
clone size: .
CDR3 DNA: TGTGCCAGCAGCAAGGACAGGGGGCTTGAGCAGTTCTTC
CDR3 protein: CASSKDRGLEQFF

J gene: TRBJ2-6
V gene: TRBV9
D gene: .
clone size: .
CDR3 DNA: TGTGCCAGCAGCGTAGAGGTGCGGGCTGGGGCCAACGTCCTGACTTTC
CDR3 protein: CASSVEVRAGANVLTF

J gene: TRBJ1-2
V gene: TRBV5-1
D gene: .
clone size: .
CDR3 DNA: TGCGCCAGCAGCTTGGGACAGACCCGCGATGGCTACACCTTC
CDR3 protein: CASSLGQTRDGYTF

J gene: TRBJ2-5
V gene: TRBV25-1
D gene: .
clone size: .
CDR3 DNA: TGTGCCGGGTCAACAGGGAAACAAGAGACCCAGTACTTC
CDR3 protein: CAGSTGKQETQYF

J gene: TRBJ2-7
V gene: TRBV10-1
D gene: .
clone size: once
CDR3 DNA: TGCGCCAGCAGTCCTGCGGATGGTACCTCCTACGAGCAGTACTTC
CDR3 protein: CASSPADGTSYEQYF

J gene: TRBJ1-2
V gene: TRBV2
D gene: .
clone size: .
CDR3 DNA: TGTGCCAGCAGTCAGGACACCTATGGCTACACCTTC
CDR3 protein: CASSQDTYGYTF

J gene: TRBJ1-3
V gene: TRBV6-5
D gene: .
clone size: .
CDR3 DNA: TGTGCCAGCAGTTACGGCCTCCCAGACTCTGGAAACACCATATATTTT
CDR3 protein: CASSYGLPDSGNTIYF

J gene: TRBJ2-2
V gene: TRBV7-9
D gene: TRBD1
clone size: .
CDR3 DNA: TGTGCCAGCAGCTCCCAGGGACAGGGGGGTTACACCGGGGAGCTGTTTTTT
CDR3 protein: CASSSQGQGGYTGELFF

J gene: TRBJ2-5
V gene: TRBV6-1
D gene: TRBD1
clone size: .
CDR3 DNA: TGTGCCAGCAGCGTACAGGGGGCGAAAGAGACCCAGTACTTC
CDR3 protein: CASSVQGAKETQYF

J gene: TRBJ1-1
V gene: TRBV7-9
D gene: .
clone size: .
CDR3 DNA: TGTGCCAGCAGCTTTCCCAACTTGAACACTGAAGCTTTCTTT
CDR3 protein: CASSFPNLNTEAFF

J gene: TRBJ2-2
V gene: TRBV29-1
D gene: .
clone size: once
CDR3 DNA: TGCAGCGTCGGATCGACCACAGGATTGAGCGGGGAGCTGTTTTTT
CDR3 protein: CSVGSTTGLSGELFF

J gene: TRBJ2-7
V gene: TRBV19
D gene: .
clone size: once
CDR3 DNA: TGTGCCAGCGGGCGGACCCGTGATCACGAGCAGTACTTC
CDR3 protein: CASGRTRDHEQYF

J gene: TRBJ2-1
V gene: TRBV11-2
D gene: .
clone size: .
CDR3 DNA: TGTGCCAGCAGGACCTTCGGACTGTCTAAGGGGTCCTACAATGAGCAGTTCTTC
CDR3 protein: CASRTFGLSKGSYNEQFF

J gene: TRBJ2-7
V gene: TRBV21-1
D gene: .
clone size: .
CDR3 DNA: TGTGCCAGCAGCAAAGAAGAGCAGTACTTC
CDR3 protein: CASSKEEQYF

J gene: TRBJ1-2
V gene: TRBV6-1
D gene: .
clone size: few
CDR3 DNA: TGTGCCAGCATAGTGGGGCCAGGGAGCTATGGCTACACCTTC
CDR3 protein: CASIVGPGSYGYTF

J gene: TRBJ2-5
V gene: TRBV6-1
D gene: .
clone size: .
CDR3 DNA: TGTGCCAGCAGTGAAGACGGCAGCCACTTC
CDR3 protein: CASSEDGSHF

J gene: TRBJ2-3
V gene: TRBV5-1
D gene: TRBD1
clone size: .
CDR3 DNA: TGCGCCAGCAGAGAAGGGGGCTTCATGGATACGCAGTATTTT
CDR3 protein: CASREGGFMDTQYF

J gene: TRBJ1-1
V gene: TRBV7-2
D gene: .
clone size: .
CDR3 DNA: TGTGCCAGCAGCTTAGGAGGGGTCACCAACACTGAAGCTTTCTTT
CDR3 protein: CASSLGGVTNTEAFF

J gene: TRBJ1-2
V gene: TRBV11-2
D gene: .
clone size: .
CDR3 DNA: TGTGCCAGCAGCGGATCGGGACATAACTATGGCTACACCTTC
CDR3 protein: CASSGSGHNYGYTF

J gene: TRBJ1-1
V gene: TRBV6-1
D gene: .
clone size: .
CDR3 DNA: TGTGCCAGCACTAAAAATAGTGAAGCTTTCTTT
CDR3 protein: CASTKNSEAFF

J gene: TRBJ2-7
V gene: TRBV6-5
D gene: .
clone size: .
CDR3 DNA: TGTGCCAGCAGTGAAGGAGGCAGAAGCTACGAGCAGTACTTC
CDR3 protein: CASSEGGRSYEQYF

J gene: TRBJ1-5
V gene: TRBV28
D gene: .
clone size: .
CDR3 DNA: TGTGCCAGCAGATTAGGCGCGAAGATATATCAGCCCCAGCATTTT
CDR3 protein: CASRLGAKIYQPQHF

J gene: TRBJ2-3
V gene: TRBV19
D gene: TRBD2
clone size: .
CDR3 DNA: TGTGCCAGTAGTATTCGACTAGCGGGAGGACTTTATACGCAGTATTTT
CDR3 protein: CASSIRLAGGLYTQYF

J gene: TRBJ1-5
V gene: TRBV2
D gene: TRBD1
clone size: .
CDR3 DNA: TGTGCCAGCCGGGACAGGGTGGAGAGCAATCAGCCCCAGCATTTT
CDR3 protein: CASRDRVESNQPQHF

J gene: TRBJ1-6
V gene: TRBV7-2
D gene: .
clone size: .
CDR3 DNA: TGTGCCAGCAGCTTGCAGGGCCACTATAATTCACCCCTCCACTTT
CDR3 protein: CASSLQGHYNSPLHF

J gene: TRBJ1-1
V gene: TRBV6-6
D gene: .
clone size: .
CDR3 DNA: TGTGCCAGCAGTTACTCGAGCAGCTTGAACACTGAAGCTTTCTTT
CDR3 protein: CASSYSSSLNTEAFF

J gene: TRBJ1-6
V gene: TRBV7-9
D gene: TRBD1
clone size: once
CDR3 DNA: TGTGCCAGCAGCAAACAGGGGGGGGAGTTGGCCCTCCACTTT
CDR3 protein: CASSKQGGELALHF

J gene: TRBJ2-1
V gene: TRBV10-3
D gene: .
clone size: .
CDR3 DNA: TGTGCCATCAGTGCCAAGGACACATACAATGAGCAGTTCTTC
CDR3 protein: CAISAKDTYNEQFF

J gene: TRBJ1-2
V gene: TRBV9
D gene: .
clone size: .
CDR3 DNA: TGTGCTCATAGAAGGGGGGCTGGCTACACCTTC
CDR3 protein: CAHRRGAGYTF

J gene: TRBJ1-1
V gene: TRBV5-1
D gene: TRBD1
clone size: .
CDR3 DNA: TGCGCCAGCAGCTTGGTTCAGGGGGTCAATGAAGCTTTCTTT
CDR3 protein: CASSLVQGVNEAFF

J gene: TRBJ1-5
V gene: TRBV5-4
D gene: .
clone size: .
CDR3 DNA: TGTGCCAGCAGCTTGGGCGGACAGAGAAGCAATCAGCCCCAGCATTTT
CDR3 protein: CASSLGGQRSNQPQHF

J gene: TRBJ1-3
V gene: TRBV5-6
D gene: .
clone size: .
CDR3 DNA: TGTGCCACCCAACTGGGGGCCTCTGGAAACACCATATATTTT
CDR3 protein: CATQLGASGNTIYF

J gene: TRBJ1-1
V gene: TRBV2
D gene: TRBD1
clone size: .
CDR3 DNA: TGTGCCAGCACCCCCGACAGGGCTAACACTGAAGCTTTCTTT
CDR3 protein: CASTPDRANTEAFF

J gene: TRBJ2-2
V gene: TRBV4-2
D gene: .
clone size: .
CDR3 DNA: TGTGCCAGCAGCCAAGATGGAGGACCCAGGGCTGGCACCGGGGAGCTGTTTTTT
CDR3 protein: CASSQDGGPRAGTGELFF

J gene: TRBJ2-5
V gene: TRBV19
D gene: .
clone size: .
CDR3 DNA: TGTGCCAGTAGTATAGATCAGGGACGCCAAGAGACCCAGTACTTC
CDR3 protein: CASSIDQGRQETQYF

J gene: TRBJ2-1
V gene: TRBV4-1
D gene: .
clone size: .
CDR3 DNA: TGCGCCAGCAGCCAAGGTGGCCCTGGGGCGGGCAGCTCCTACAATGAGCAGTTCTTC
CDR3 protein: CASSQGGPGAGSSYNEQFF

J gene: TRBJ1-2
V gene: TRBV7-9
D gene: .
clone size: .
CDR3 DNA: TGTGCCAGCAGCGTCACCTGGGGGTACGGCTACACCTTC
CDR3 protein: CASSVTWGYGYTF

J gene: TRBJ2-2
V gene: TRBV6-1
D gene: TRBD2
clone size: .
CDR3 DNA: TGTGCCAGCAGTGAGGGACTAGCATCCGGGGAGCTGTTTTTT
CDR3 protein: CASSEGLASGELFF

J gene: TRBJ2-7
V gene: TRBV19
D gene: TRBD1
clone size: few
CDR3 DNA: TGTGCCAGTAGGCCCCCGGGACAGGGGTTCGAGCAGTACTTC
CDR3 protein: CASRPPGQGFEQYF

J gene: TRBJ1-1
V gene: TRBV5-1
D gene: .
clone size: once
CDR3 DNA: TGCGCCAGCAGCTTGGTACTCACAGGGTTGAACACTGAAGCTTTCTTT
CDR3 protein: CASSLVLTGLNTEAFF

J gene: TRBJ1-1
V gene: TRBV5-4
D gene: .
clone size: .
CDR3 DNA: TGTGCCAGCAGCTTGGTGCGGGACCCGTCCCCAGCTTTCTTT
CDR3 protein: CASSLVRDPSPAFF

J gene: TRBJ1-1
V gene: TRBV28
D gene: .
clone size: .
CDR3 DNA: TGTGCCAGCAGTCCAGCAGGGAGGATGGACACTGAAGCTTTCTTT
CDR3 protein: CASSPAGRMDTEAFF

J gene: TRBJ1-1
V gene: TRBV5-1
D gene: .
clone size: medium-sized
CDR3 DNA: TGCGCCAGCAGCTCCTTGACGGGGGGCACTGAAGCTTTCTTT
CDR3 protein: CASSSLTGGTEAFF

J gene: TRBJ2-6
V gene: TRBV5-1
D gene: TRBD1
clone size: .
CDR3 DNA: TGCGCCAGCAGCTTGGGACAGGGGAATGCCAACGTCCTGACTTTC
CDR3 protein: CASSLGQGNANVLTF

J gene: TRBJ2-1
V gene: TRBV4-2
D gene: TRBD2
clone size: .
CDR3 DNA: TGTGCCAGCAGCCAAGGTGGACTCCTAGCGGGGTCTGAGCAGTTCTTC
CDR3 protein: CASSQGGLLAGSEQFF

J gene: TRBJ1-3
V gene: TRBV7-2
D gene: TRBD1
clone size: .
CDR3 DNA: TGTGCCAGCAGCTTAGATTATGGGACAGGCCGGTCCATATATTTT
CDR3 protein: CASSLDYGTGRSIYF

J gene: TRBJ2-1
V gene: TRBV4-1
D gene: .
clone size: .
CDR3 DNA: TGCGCCAGCAGCCAAGATGACCGGGAGCACTACAATGAGCAGTTCTTC
CDR3 protein: CASSQDDREHYNEQFF

J gene: TRBJ1-5
V gene: TRBV27
D gene: .
clone size: .
CDR3 DNA: TGTGCCAGCAGTAGGAAGGGCTCCAGCAATCAGCCCCAGCATTTT
CDR3 protein: CASSRKGSSNQPQHF

J gene: TRBJ2-2
V gene: TRBV11-3
D gene: .
clone size: many
CDR3 DNA: TGTGCCAGCACCTGCTGGGACGCACCGAACACCGGGGAGCTGTTTTTT
CDR3 protein: CASTCWDAPNTGELFF

J gene: TRBJ2-5
V gene: TRBV11-2
D gene: TRBD2
clone size: once
CDR3 DNA: TGTGCCAGCAGCTTGGGCGGGGGACGGTACCAAGAGACCCAGTACTTC
CDR3 protein: CASSLGGGRYQETQYF

J gene: TRBJ2-3
V gene: TRBV29-1
D gene: TRBD1
clone size: once
CDR3 DNA: TGCAGCTTCGCGGGACAGGGAGGGGATACGCAGTATTTT
CDR3 protein: CSFAGQGGDTQYF

J gene: TRBJ2-1
V gene: TRBV27
D gene: TRBD2
clone size: .
CDR3 DNA: TGTGCCAGCAGTGGTTTAGCGGGAGGGAAAGTCGATGAGCAGTTCTTC
CDR3 protein: CASSGLAGGKVDEQFF